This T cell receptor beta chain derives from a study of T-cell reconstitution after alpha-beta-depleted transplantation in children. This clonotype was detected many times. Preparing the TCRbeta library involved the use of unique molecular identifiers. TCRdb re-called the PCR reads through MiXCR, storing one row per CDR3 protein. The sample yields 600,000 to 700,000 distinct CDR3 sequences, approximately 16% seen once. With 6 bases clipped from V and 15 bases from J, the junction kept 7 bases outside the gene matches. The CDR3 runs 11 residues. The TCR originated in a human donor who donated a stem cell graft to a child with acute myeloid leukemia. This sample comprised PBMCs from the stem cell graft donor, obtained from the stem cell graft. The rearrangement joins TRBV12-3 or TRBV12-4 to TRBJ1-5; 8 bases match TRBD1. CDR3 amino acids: CASRDTGGPHF. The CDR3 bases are TGTGCCAGCAGGGACACAGGGGGTCCGCATTTT.